This note documents a single T cell receptor beta chain sequence. Antigen unknown. The sample is drawn from a study of post-analysis software for immune sequencing data. General study results and limits: TRBV5-6, TRBV5-1 and TRBV20-1 were among four or five TRBV segments more frequent in patients than controls.

Germline lookup yields CDR1 MNHNY and CDR2 SVGAGI (reference sequence). The germline V and J ends were trimmed by 0 bases and 0 bases, with 18 bases remaining between them. This CDR3 has 18 residues. cDNA libraries of TCR beta carried unique molecular identifiers. TCRdb ran MiXCR on the PCR reads and lists one entry per CDR3 protein. The table lists 380,000 or so distinct CDR3 sequences, 30% to 45% of them singletons. This TCR was sampled from a girl aged 5-17 years with multiple sclerosis. The sequenced sample was blood. The chain uses TRBV6-6 and TRBJ2-7; possibly TRBD1 or TRBD2 for D (7 bases each). The CDR3 sequence: CASSYSKLSGDSSYEQYF. In nucleotides, the CDR3 is TGTGCCAGCAGTTACTCGAAACTAAGCGGGGACAGCTCCTACGAGCAGTACTTC.